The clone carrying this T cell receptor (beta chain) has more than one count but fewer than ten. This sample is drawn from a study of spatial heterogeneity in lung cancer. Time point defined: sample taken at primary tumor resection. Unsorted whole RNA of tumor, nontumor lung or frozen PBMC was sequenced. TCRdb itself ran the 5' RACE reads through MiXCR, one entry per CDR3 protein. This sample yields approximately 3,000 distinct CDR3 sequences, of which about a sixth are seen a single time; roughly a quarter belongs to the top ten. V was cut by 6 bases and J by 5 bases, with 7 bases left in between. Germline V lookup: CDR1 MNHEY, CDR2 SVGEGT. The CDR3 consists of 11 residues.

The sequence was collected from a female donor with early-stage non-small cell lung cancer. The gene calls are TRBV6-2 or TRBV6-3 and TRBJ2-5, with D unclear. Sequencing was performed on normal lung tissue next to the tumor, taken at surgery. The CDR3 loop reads CASRSRETQYF. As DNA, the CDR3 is TGTGCCAGCAGGTCCAGGGAGACCCAGTACTTC.